This is a list of T cell receptor beta chains from one sample in a study of shared clonotypes between healthy human individuals. This table comes from immunoSEQ multiplex PCR, and its TCRdb copy is limited to in-frame clones, with some not included. Among about 490,000 clones listed, about 82% were seen once. Sequencing was performed on PBMCs. These receptors came from a middle-aged woman in good health. Some clones in this sample may be carry-over from other donors' samples. Both conserved end residues are part of each CDR3. Fields, in order: D gene, clone size, V gene, J gene, CDR3 DNA, CDR3 protein. D genes are given only for firm matches. Only some rows state a clone size, as once, few, many or a class for expanded clones.

TRBD2	few	TRBV7-9	TRBJ2-5	TGTGCCAGCAGGCGGGGGACGCGAGTAGGAGAGACCCAGTACTTC	CASRRGTRVGETQYF
-	-	TRBV11-2	TRBJ2-2	TGTGCCAGCAGCTCCAGGGGGGGGAACACCGGGGAGCTGTTTTTT	CASSSRGGNTGELFF
-	-	TRBV5-3	TRBJ1-1	TGTGCCAGAAGCTTGGCCGGGCCCCCAAAAGGCCCTAGGATGAACACTGAAGCTTTCTTT	CARSLAGPPKGPRMNTEAFF
TRBD1	once	TRBV27	TRBJ2-4	TGTGCCAGCAGTGACAGGGAACCTTTGGCCAAAAACATTCAGTACTTC	CASSDREPLAKNIQYF
TRBD2	-	TRBV19	TRBJ2-5	TGTGCCAGTAGTGGGGGGGGAAAAGAGACCCAGTACTTC	CASSGGGKETQYF
-	-	TRBV2	TRBJ1-5	TGTGCCAGCAGTGGAGGCAATCAGCCCCAGCATTTT	CASSGGNQPQHF
TRBD2	few	TRBV7-9	TRBJ2-7	TGTGCCAGCAGCCCCCACTTTGCGGGAGTGGAAGAGCAGTACTTC	CASSPHFAGVEEQYF
TRBD2	few	TRBV5-1	TRBJ2-3	TGCGCCAGCAGCCAAGGAGAGACTAGCGGGAGGACAGATACGCAGTATTTT	CASSQGETSGRTDTQYF
-	once	TRBV2	TRBJ2-7	TGTGCCAGCAGCCTTGGACAGCTTAGATCCTACGAGCAGTACTTC	CASSLGQLRSYEQYF
-	few	TRBV6-6	TRBJ1-2	TGTGCCAGCAGTTACTCGGCGGCAGACGGCTACACCTTC	CASSYSAADGYTF
-	-	TRBV4-3	TRBJ1-2	TGCGCCAGCAGCCAAGAGGGCTTTGTACACTCTGGCTACACCTTC	CASSQEGFVHSGYTF
-	-	TRBV27	TRBJ1-5	TGTGCCAGCAGTTTGTTATCAGGCTATAGCAATCAGCCCCAGCATTTT	CASSLLSGYSNQPQHF
-	-	TRBV7-2	TRBJ1-4	TGTGCCAGCAGCTTAGAAGGGGGGTACAATGAAAAACTGTTTTTT	CASSLEGGYNEKLFF
-	few	TRBV7-9	TRBJ2-7	TGTGCCAGCAGCTTGCTAGATCACGAGCAGTACTTC	CASSLLDHEQYF
-	-	TRBV7-2	TRBJ1-2	TGTGCCAGCAGCTTACGCGGAGGAGCGATCTATGGCTACACCTTC	CASSLRGGAIYGYTF
-	-	TRBV28	TRBJ1-2	TGTGCCAGCAGTTTATCGCCCGTCTATGGCTACACCTTC	CASSLSPVYGYTF
-	-	TRBV7-8	TRBJ1-1	TGTGCCAGCAGCTTAGACAGGGTGAACACTGAAGCTTTCTTT	CASSLDRVNTEAFF
-	-	TRBV5-1	TRBJ1-1	TGCGCCAGCAGCTTCAGGGGCCTGAACACTGAAGCTTTCTTT	CASSFRGLNTEAFF
TRBD1	-	TRBV30	TRBJ1-1	TGTGCCTGGAGTGGGGGACAGGGCTACACTGAAGCTTTCTTT	CAWSGGQGYTEAFF
TRBD1	-	TRBV7-8	TRBJ1-1	TGTGCCAGCAGCTTAAATCAGGGGGCGACTGAAGCTTTCTTT	CASSLNQGATEAFF
-	-	TRBV6-5	TRBJ2-7	TGTGCCAGCAGGTCAACAGGGAACTACGAGCAGTACTTC	CASRSTGNYEQYF
TRBD2	once	TRBV5-1	TRBJ2-1	TGCGCCAGCAGCTTTACTCTAGCGGGTCCGGGGGATGAGCAGTTCTTC	CASSFTLAGPGDEQFF
TRBD2	-	TRBV7-3	TRBJ2-7	TGTGCCAGCAGCATACTAGCGGGAGGGCTCTCCGAGCAGTACTTC	CASSILAGGLSEQYF
TRBD1	-	TRBV7-9	TRBJ2-3	TGTGCCAGCAGCTTAGTATCGGACAGGGTTAGCACAGATACGCAGTATTTT	CASSLVSDRVSTDTQYF
-	-	TRBV27	TRBJ1-5	TGTGCCACCTGGGGCTGGGGTCAGCCCCAGCATTTT	CATWGWGQPQHF
-	-	TRBV19	TRBJ1-3	TGTGCCAGTAGTATAGGAGGGATTTCTGGAAACACCATATATTTT	CASSIGGISGNTIYF
-	-	TRBV19	TRBJ2-7	TGTGCCAGTAGTATCGAGGCGGCTGCCTATTACGAGCAGTACTTC	CASSIEAAAYYEQYF
-	-	TRBV10-3	TRBJ2-1	TGTGCCAGCACATCCGGACACAATGAGCAGTTCTTC	CASTSGHNEQFF
TRBD2	-	TRBV10-1	TRBJ2-1	TGCGCCAGCAGCCCCGGGACTAGCGGGAGGGAGCAGTTCTTC	CASSPGTSGREQFF
-	few	TRBV11-1	TRBJ2-5	TGTGCCAGCAGCATCCGAAAGACCCAGTACTTC	CASSIRKTQYF
TRBD2	-	TRBV5-1	TRBJ2-5	TGCGCCAGCAGCCTGCGGACTAGCGGGAGCGGAGAGACCCAGTACTTC	CASSLRTSGSGETQYF
TRBD2	-	TRBV5-1	TRBJ2-2	TGCGCCAGCAGCTTGGCTAGCGGGAGCCCCGGGGAGCTGTTTTTT	CASSLASGSPGELFF
-	once	TRBV2	TRBJ1-2	TGTGCCAGCAGTGTCCAGTTCGCTGCTCTCTATGGCTACACCTTC	CASSVQFAALYGYTF
-	-	TRBV4-2	TRBJ1-2	TGTGCCAGCAGCCAAGATGGTGGTCAGGGAGGCTACACCTTC	CASSQDGGQGGYTF
TRBD1	-	TRBV9	TRBJ2-3	TGTGCCAGCAGCCTTCGACAGGGGGTCACAGATACGCAGTATTTT	CASSLRQGVTDTQYF
TRBD1	-	TRBV10-3	TRBJ2-7	TGTGCCATCAGTGGCCGGACAGGATCTTACGAGCAGTACTTC	CAISGRTGSYEQYF
-	-	TRBV2	TRBJ2-5	TGTGCCAGCAGTCTGGACAGATTAGGGGCCCAGTACTTC	CASSLDRLGAQYF
-	-	TRBV2	TRBJ2-1	TGTGCCGTCCTTAGGGGGGACTCCTTCGAGAATGAGCAGTTCTTC	CAVLRGDSFENEQFF
TRBD2	-	TRBV28	TRBJ2-1	TGTGCCAGCAGTTTACTAGCGGGAGGGTTAGGTGCGTATGAGCAGTTCTTC	CASSLLAGGLGAYEQFF